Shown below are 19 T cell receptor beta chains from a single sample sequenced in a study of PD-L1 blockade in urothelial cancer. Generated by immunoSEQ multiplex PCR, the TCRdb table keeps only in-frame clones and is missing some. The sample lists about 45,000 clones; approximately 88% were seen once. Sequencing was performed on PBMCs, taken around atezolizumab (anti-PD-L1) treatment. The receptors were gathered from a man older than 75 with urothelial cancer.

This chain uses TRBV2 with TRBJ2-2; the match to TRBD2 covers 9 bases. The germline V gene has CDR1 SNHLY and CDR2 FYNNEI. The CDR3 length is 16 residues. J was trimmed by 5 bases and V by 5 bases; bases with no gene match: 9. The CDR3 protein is CASSWRAGGGTGELFF. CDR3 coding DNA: TGTGCCAGCAGTTGGAGAGCGGGAGGAGGTACCGGGGAGCTGTTTTTT. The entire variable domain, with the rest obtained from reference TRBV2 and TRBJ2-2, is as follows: EPEVTQTPSHQVTQMGQEVILRCVPISNHLYFYWYRQILGQKVEFLVSFYNNEISEKSEIFDDQFSVERPDGSNFTLKIRSTKLEDSAMYFCASSWRAGGGTGELFFGEGSRLTVL.

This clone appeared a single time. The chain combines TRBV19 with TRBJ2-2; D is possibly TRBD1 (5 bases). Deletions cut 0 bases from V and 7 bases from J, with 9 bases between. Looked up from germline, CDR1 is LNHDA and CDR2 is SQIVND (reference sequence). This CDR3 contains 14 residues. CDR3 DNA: TGTGCCAGTAGTATAGACAGGGTCATCGGGGAGCTGTTTTTT. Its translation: CASSIDRVIGELFF.

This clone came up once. The CDR3: CASSYNYQETQYF. The CDR3 nucleotides are TGTGCCAGCAGCTACAACTATCAAGAGACCCAGTACTTC. J is TRBJ2-5 and V is TRBV11-3, with D hard to call. Germline CDR1 and CDR2: SGHNT and YENEEA. This CDR3 is built from 13 residues. V was clipped by 4 bases and J by 2 bases, with 8 bases between them. Based on the CDR3 plus reference TRBV11-3 and TRBJ2-5, the full variable domain is EAGVVQSPRYKIIEKKQPVAFWCNPISGHNTLYWYLQNLGQGPELLIRYENEEAVDDSQLPKDRFSAERLKGVDSTLKIQPAELGDSAVYLCASSYNYQETQYFGPGTRLLVL.

CDR3 amino acids: CASSLNREPGAGYTF. The CDR3 nucleotides are TGTGCCAGCAGTTTAAACCGGGAACCAGGGGCTGGCTACACCTTC. This chain links TRBV2 with TRBJ1-2, with D perhaps matching TRBD1 (6 bases). CDR3 size: 15 residues. Germline V lookup: CDR1 SNHLY, CDR2 FYNNEI. V lost 5 bases and J lost 7, with 20 bases in between.

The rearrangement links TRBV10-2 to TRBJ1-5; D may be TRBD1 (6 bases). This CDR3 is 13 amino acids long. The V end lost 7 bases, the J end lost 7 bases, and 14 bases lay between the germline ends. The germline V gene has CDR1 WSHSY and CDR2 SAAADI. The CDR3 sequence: CASTLTGTQPQHF. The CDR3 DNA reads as TGCGCCAGCACCCTAACAGGGACCCAGCCCCAGCATTTT.

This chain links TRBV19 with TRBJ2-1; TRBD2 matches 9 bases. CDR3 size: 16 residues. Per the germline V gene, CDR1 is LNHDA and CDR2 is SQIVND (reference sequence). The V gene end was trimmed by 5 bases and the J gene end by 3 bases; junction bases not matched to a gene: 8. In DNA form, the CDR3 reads TGTGCCAGTAGTCCCAGACTAGCGGCCCTCTACAATGAGCAGTTCTTC. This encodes CASSPRLAALYNEQFF. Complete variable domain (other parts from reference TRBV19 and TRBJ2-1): DGGITQSPKYLFRKEGQNVTLSCEQNLNHDAMYWYRQDPGQGLRLIYYSQIVNDFQKGDIAEGYSVSREKKESFPLTVTSAQKNPTAFYLCASSPRLAALYNEQFFGPGTRLTVL.

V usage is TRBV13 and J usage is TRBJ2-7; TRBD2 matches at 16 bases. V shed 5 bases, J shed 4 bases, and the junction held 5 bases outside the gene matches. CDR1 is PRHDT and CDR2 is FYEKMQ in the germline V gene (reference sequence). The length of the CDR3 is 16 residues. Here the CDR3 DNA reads TGTGCCAGCAGCGGCGGGACTAGCGGGAGGGCGTACGAGCAGTACTTC. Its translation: CASSGGTSGRAYEQYF.

The CDR3: CSGGDFLSNYGYTF. In DNA, the CDR3 is TGCAGCGGGGGGGACTTCCTATCCAACTATGGCTACACCTTC. The chain links TRBV29-1 to TRBJ1-2; D might be TRBD1 (5 bases). The CDR3 runs 14 residues. Trimming left V 7 bases short and J 2 bases short, with 17 bases between. Germline assignment: CDR1 SQVTM and CDR2 ANQGSEA.

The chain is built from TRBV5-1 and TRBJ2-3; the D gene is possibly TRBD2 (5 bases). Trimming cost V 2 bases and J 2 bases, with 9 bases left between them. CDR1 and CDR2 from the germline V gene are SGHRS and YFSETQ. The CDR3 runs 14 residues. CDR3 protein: CASSLGRDTDTQYF. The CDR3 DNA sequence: TGCGCCAGCAGCTTAGGTCGGGACACAGATACGCAGTATTTT.

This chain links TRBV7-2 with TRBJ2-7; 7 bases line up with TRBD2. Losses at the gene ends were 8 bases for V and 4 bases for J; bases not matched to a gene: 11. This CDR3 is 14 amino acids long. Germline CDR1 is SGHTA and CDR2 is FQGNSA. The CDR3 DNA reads TGTGCCAGCTGCTGGGGACTACTCTCATACGAGCAGTACTTC. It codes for CASCWGLLSYEQYF.

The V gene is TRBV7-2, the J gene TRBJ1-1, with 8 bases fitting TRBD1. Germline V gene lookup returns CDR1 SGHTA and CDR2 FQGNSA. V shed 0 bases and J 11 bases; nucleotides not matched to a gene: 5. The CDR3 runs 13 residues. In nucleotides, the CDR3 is TGTGCCAGCAGCTTAGCGGTCCAGGGGGCCGCTTTCTTT. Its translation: CASSLAVQGAAFF.

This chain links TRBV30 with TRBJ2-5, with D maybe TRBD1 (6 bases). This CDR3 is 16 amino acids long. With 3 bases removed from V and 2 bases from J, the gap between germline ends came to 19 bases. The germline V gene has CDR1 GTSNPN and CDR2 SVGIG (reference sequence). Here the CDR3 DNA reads TGTGCCTGGAGCCTGTATACCCAGGGGCTTCAAGAGACCCAGTACTTC. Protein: CAWSLYTQGLQETQYF. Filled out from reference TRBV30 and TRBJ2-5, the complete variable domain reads SQTIHQWPATLVQPVGSPLSLECTVEGTSNPNLYWYRQAAGRGLQLLFYSVGIGQISSEVPQNLSASRPQDRQFILSSKKLLLSDSGFYLCAWSLYTQGLQETQYFGPGTRLLVL.

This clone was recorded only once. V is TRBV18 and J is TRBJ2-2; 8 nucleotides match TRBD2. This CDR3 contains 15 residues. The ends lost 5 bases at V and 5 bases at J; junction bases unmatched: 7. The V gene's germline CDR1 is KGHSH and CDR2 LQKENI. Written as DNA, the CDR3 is TGTGCCAGCTCATCAAGAGCGGGGGATACCGGGGAGCTGTTTTTT. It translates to CASSSRAGDTGELFF.

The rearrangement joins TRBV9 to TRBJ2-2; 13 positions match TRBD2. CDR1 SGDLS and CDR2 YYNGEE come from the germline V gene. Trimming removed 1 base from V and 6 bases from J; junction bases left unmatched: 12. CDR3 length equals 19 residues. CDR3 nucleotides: TGTGCCAGCAGCGTATCCCTCCCGGGACTAGCGGGATCTTCCGGGGAGCTGTTTTTT. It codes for CASSVSLPGLAGSSGELFF.

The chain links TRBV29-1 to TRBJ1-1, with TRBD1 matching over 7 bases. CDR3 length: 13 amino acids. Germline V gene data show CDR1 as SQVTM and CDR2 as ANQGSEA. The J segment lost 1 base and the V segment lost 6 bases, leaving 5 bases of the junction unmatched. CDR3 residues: CSVATGANTEAFF. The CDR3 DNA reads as TGCAGCGTCGCTACAGGGGCGAACACTGAAGCTTTCTTT.

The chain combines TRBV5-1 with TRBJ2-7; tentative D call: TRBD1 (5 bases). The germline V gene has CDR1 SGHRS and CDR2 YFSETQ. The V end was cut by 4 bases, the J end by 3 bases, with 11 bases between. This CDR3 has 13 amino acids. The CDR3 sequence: CASSQRQGYEQYF. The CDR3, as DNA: TGCGCCAGCAGCCAACGGCAGGGCTACGAGCAGTACTTC. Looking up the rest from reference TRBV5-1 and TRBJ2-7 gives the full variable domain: KAGVTQTPRYLIKTRGQQVTLSCSPISGHRSVSWYQQTPGQGLQFLFEYFSETQRNKGNFPGRFSGRQFSNSRSEMNVSTLELGDSALYLCASSQRQGYEQYFGPGTRLTVT.

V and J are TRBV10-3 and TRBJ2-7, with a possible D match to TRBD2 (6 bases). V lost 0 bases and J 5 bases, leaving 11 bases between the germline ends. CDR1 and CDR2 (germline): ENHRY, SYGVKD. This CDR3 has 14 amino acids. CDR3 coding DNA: TGTGCCATCAGTGAGTCCGGGAGAATCCACGAGCAGTACTTC. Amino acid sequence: CAISESGRIHEQYF.

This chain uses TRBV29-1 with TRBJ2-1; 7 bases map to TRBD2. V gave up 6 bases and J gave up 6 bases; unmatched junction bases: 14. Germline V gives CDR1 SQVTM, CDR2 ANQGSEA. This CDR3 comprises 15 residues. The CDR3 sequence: CSVPRGRELGNEQFF. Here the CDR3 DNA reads TGCAGCGTCCCCCGAGGGCGGGAGCTGGGCAATGAGCAGTTCTTC.

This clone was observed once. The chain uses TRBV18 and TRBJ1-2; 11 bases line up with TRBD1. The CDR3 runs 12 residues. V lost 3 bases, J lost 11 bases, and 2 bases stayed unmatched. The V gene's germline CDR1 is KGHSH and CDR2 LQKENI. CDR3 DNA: TGTGCCAGCTCACCCGGACAGGGGGCATACACCTTC. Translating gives CASSPGQGAYTF.